This TCR beta chain originates from a study of T cell responses to AZD1222 COVID-19 vaccine. Using immunoSEQ multiplex PCR, the repertoire was profiled, and TCRdb retains in-frame clones only, with some absent. The sample holds about 140,000 clones, approximately 90% seen once. This clone showed up just once. The germline V gene encodes CDR1 KGHDR and CDR2 SFDVKD. This CDR3 spans 14 amino acids. Trimming stripped 4 bases from V and 3 bases from J, with 11 bases between. The genes are TRBV24-1 and TRBJ1-2, with D perhaps matching TRBD1 (5 bases). The source of this sequence is an adult in good health. This sample comprised peripheral blood, obtained on day 0 of AZD1222 vaccination. The CDR3 is CATSDAGDYYGYTF. DNA for the CDR3: TGTGCCACCAGTGACGCTGGGGACTACTATGGCTACACCTTC.